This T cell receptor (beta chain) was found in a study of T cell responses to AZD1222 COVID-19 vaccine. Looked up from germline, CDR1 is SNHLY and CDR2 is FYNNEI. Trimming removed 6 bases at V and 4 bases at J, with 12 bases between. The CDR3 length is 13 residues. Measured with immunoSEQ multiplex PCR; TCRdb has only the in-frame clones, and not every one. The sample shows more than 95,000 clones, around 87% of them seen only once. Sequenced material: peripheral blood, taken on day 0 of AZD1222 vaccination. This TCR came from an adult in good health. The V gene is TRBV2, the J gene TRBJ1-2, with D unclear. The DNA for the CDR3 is TGTGCCAGCAGGGGCGGTTGGGGCTATGGCTACACCTTC. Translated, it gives CASRGGWGYGYTF.